The entry below describes one TCR beta chain. V lost 0 bases to trimming and J lost 7 bases, with 16 bases between them. The germline V gene encodes CDR1 MNHEY and CDR2 SVGAGI. The CDR3 sequence is 15 residues long. Under the authors' procedure: Amplification with reference gene primers provided the estimates of nucleated cell counts. This table comes from immunoSEQ multiplex PCR, and its TCRdb copy is limited to in-frame clones, with some not included. That table supplies the V and J calls and clone size; D and trimming were determined from the DNA. This sample has around 120,000 clones; roughly 69% occur once, and the top ten carry about 6.5%. These data originate in a study of blood T cell repertoires in COVID-19. Study information: Acute-phase and convalescent COVID-19 samples originated in the United States, Italy and Spain.

This TCR was sampled from an older man with acute or convalescent COVID-19. The J gene is TRBJ2-7, the V gene TRBV6-5; TRBD2 might be the D (6 bases). The sequencing input was peripheral blood. The DNA of the CDR3 is TGTGCCAGCAGTTACTCGCTGGACGGGGACTTGGAGCAGTACTTC. The encoded protein is CASSYSLDGDLEQYF.